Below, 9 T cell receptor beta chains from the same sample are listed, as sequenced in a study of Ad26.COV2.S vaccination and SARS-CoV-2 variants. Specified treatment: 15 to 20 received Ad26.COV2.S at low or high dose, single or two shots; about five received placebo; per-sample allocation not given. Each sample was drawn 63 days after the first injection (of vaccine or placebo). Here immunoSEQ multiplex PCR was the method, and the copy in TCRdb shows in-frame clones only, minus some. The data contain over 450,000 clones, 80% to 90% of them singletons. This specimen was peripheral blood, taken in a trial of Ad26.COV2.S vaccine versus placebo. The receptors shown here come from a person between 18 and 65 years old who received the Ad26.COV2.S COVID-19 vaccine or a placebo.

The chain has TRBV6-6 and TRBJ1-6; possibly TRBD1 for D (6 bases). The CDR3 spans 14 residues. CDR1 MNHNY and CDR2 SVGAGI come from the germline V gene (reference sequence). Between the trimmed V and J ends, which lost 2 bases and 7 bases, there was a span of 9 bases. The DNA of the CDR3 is TGTGCCAGCAGTTACGTACAGGGAAATTCACCCCTCCACTTT. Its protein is CASSYVQGNSPLHF.

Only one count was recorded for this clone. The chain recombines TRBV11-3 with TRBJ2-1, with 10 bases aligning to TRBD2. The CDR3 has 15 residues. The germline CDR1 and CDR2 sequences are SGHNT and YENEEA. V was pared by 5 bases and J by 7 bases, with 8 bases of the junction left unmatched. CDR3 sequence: CASSRTSGTWNEQFF. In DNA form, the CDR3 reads TGTGCCAGCAGCCGGACTAGCGGAACGTGGAATGAGCAGTTCTTC.

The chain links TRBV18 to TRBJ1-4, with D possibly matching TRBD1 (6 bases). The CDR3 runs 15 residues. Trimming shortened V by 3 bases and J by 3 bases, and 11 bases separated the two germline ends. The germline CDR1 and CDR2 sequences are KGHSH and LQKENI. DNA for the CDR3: TGTGCCAGCTCACCGAACAGGGACTCTAATGAAAAACTGTTTTTT. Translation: CASSPNRDSNEKLFF. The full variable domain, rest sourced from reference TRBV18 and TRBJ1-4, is NAGVMQNPRHLVRRRGQEARLRCSPMKGHSHVYWYRQLPEEGLKFMVYLQKENIIDESGMPKERFSAEFPKEGPSILRIQQVVRGDSAAYFCASSPNRDSNEKLFFGSGTQLSVL.

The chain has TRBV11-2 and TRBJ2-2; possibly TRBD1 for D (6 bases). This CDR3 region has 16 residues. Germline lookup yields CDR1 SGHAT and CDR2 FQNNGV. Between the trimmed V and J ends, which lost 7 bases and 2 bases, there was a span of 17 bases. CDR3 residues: CASTADRRRNTGELFF. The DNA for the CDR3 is TGTGCCAGCACCGCCGACAGGCGACGAAACACCGGGGAGCTGTTTTTT.

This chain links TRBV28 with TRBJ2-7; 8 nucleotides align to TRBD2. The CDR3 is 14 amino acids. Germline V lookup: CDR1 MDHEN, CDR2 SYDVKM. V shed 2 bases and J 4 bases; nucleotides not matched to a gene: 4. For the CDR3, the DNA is TGTGCCAGCAGTTTAGGACTAGCCATATACGAGCAGTACTTC. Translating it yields CASSLGLAIYEQYF. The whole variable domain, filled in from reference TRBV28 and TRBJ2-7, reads DVKVTQSSRYLVKRTGEKVFLECVQDMDHENMFWYRQDPGLGLRLIYFSYDVKMKEKGDIPEGYSVSREKKERFSLILESASTNQTSMYLCASSLGLAIYEQYFGPGTRLTVT.

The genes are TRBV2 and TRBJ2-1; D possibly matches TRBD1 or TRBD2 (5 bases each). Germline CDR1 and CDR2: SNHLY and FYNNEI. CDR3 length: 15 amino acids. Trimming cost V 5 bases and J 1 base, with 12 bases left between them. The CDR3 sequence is CASSSLGTSYNEQFF. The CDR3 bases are TGTGCCAGCAGTTCCCTGGGGACGTCCTACAATGAGCAGTTCTTC.

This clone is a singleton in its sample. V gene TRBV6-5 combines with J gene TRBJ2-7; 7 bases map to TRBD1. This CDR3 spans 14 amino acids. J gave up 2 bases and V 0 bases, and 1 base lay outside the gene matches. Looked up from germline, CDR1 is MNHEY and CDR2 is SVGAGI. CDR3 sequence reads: CASSYSTGPYEQYF. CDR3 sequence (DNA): TGTGCCAGCAGTTACTCGACAGGGCCCTACGAGCAGTACTTC.

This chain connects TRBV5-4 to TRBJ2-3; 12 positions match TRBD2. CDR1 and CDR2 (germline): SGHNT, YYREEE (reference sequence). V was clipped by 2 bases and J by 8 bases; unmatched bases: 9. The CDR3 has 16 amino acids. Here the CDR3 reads CASSLASGGAAGTQYF. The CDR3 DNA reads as TGTGCCAGCAGCTTAGCTAGCGGGGGGGCCGCGGGTACGCAGTATTTT.

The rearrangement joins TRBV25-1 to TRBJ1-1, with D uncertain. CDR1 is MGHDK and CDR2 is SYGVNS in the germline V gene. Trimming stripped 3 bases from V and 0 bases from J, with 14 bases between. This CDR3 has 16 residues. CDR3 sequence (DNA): TGTGCCAGCAGTGATACCCCGGCCGGAATGAACACTGAAGCTTTCTTT. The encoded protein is CASSDTPAGMNTEAFF.